This TCR beta chain is drawn from a study of response to subunit inactivated influenza vaccine. This clonotype was detected ten times or more. Trimming took 3 bases from V and 0 from J, leaving 11 bases between them. Germline values: CDR1 MGHRA, CDR2 YSYEKL. The CDR3 sequence is 15 residues long. MiXCR, applied by TCRdb to the RT-PCR reads, yields one record per CDR3 protein. The sample includes roughly 700,000 distinct CDR3 sequences, roughly 14% seen only once; the top ten take 5.5% to 8%. The specimen comprised PBMCs from blood, sampled roughly 2 weeks before vaccination. The clonotype originates from a man between 50 and 59 years old who received an inactivated influenza vaccine. The V call is TRBV4-1, the J call TRBJ1-1, with a possible D match to TRBD1 (5 bases). The CDR3 sequence: CASSQGDYLNTEAFF. For the CDR3, the DNA is TGCGCCAGCAGCCAGGGGGACTATTTGAACACTGAAGCTTTCTTT.